The 28 T cell receptor beta chains below were found in one sample sequenced in a study of cytomegalovirus exposure and HLA in healthy donors. Primers included in the PCR were 60 Vbeta and 13 Jbeta primers. TCRdb keeps only in-frame clones here, not all; method: immunoSEQ multiplex PCR. The table shows under 150,000 clones, with 81% occurring only once. Sequencing was done on a sample of PBMCs. The receptor set was obtained from a woman between 25 and 40 years old in good health and CMV-seronegative.

This chain joins TRBV4-3 and TRBJ2-7; TRBD2 matches at 9 bases. The germline gives CDR1 LGHNA, CDR2 YSLEER. The length of the CDR3 is 15 residues. The V segment lost 1 base and the J segment 7 bases; nucleotides outside the gene matches: 8. CDR3 sequence (DNA): TGCGCCAGCAGCCAAGGCGCGGGAGGGTTAGTAGAGCAGTACTTC. It encodes CASSQGAGGLVEQYF.

V and J are TRBV9 and TRBJ1-3; D gene uncertain. This CDR3 region has 15 residues. Germline loops: CDR1 SGDLS, CDR2 YYNGEE. Trimming shortened V by 0 bases and J by 0 bases, and 7 bases separated the two germline ends. This CDR3 reads CASSVGRGSGNTIYF. As DNA, the CDR3 is TGTGCCAGCAGCGTAGGACGGGGCTCTGGAAACACCATATATTTT.

The chain recombines TRBV27 with TRBJ1-1; tentatively, D is TRBD1 (5 bases). Germline values: CDR1 MNHEY, CDR2 SMNVEV (reference sequence). The CDR3 runs to 14 residues. The V end lost 5 bases, the J end lost 4 bases, and 14 bases lay between the germline ends. This CDR3 reads CASSKMGGATEAFF. CDR3 DNA: TGTGCCAGCAGTAAGATGGGGGGAGCCACTGAAGCTTTCTTT.

This rearrangement joins TRBV6-6 to TRBJ2-7; 7 nucleotides match TRBD2. The length of the CDR3 is 15 residues. In germline, CDR1 is MNHNY, CDR2 SVGAGI (reference sequence). Trimming removed 3 bases from V and 3 bases from J; junction bases left unmatched: 8. This CDR3 is CASSYSGSDGYEQYF. The CDR3 DNA sequence: TGTGCCAGCAGTTATAGCGGGTCGGATGGCTACGAGCAGTACTTC.

The rearrangement joins TRBV27 to TRBJ2-3; a weak D match, TRBD2 (7 bases). V was trimmed by 3 bases and J by 7 bases, leaving 20 bases between them. This CDR3 spans 16 amino acids. Per germline, CDR1 MNHEY and CDR2 SMNVEV (reference sequence). DNA for the CDR3: TGTGCCAGCAGTTTGAGGCGGGGGCTTAATTCATATACGCAGTATTTT. Amino acids: CASSLRRGLNSYTQYF.

J is TRBJ1-2 and V is TRBV5-3, with no clear D. TRBV5-3 is labeled an ORF, and its function is uncertain. The germline V and J ends were trimmed by 0 bases and 2 bases, with 14 bases remaining between them. CDR3 length: 16 residues. The CDR3 reads CARSLGIFGSNYGYTF. CDR3 sequence (DNA): TGTGCCAGAAGCTTGGGAATCTTCGGGTCAAACTATGGCTACACCTTC.

The J gene is TRBJ2-5, the V gene TRBV19; TRBD2 matches 8 bases. Trimming at V came to 4 bases and at J to 5 bases, leaving 9 bases not matched to a gene. Per germline, CDR1 LNHDA and CDR2 SQIVND (reference sequence). This CDR3 is 15 amino acids long. The CDR3 DNA sequence: TGTGCCAGTAGTACCCAGAAGCGGGAGTGGGAGACCCAGTACTTC. It yields the protein CASSTQKREWETQYF.

This clone was seen once. The chain couples TRBV4-2 to TRBJ2-3; D possibly corresponds to TRBD2 (6 bases). The CDR3 has 15 residues. V lost 4 bases, J lost 0 bases, and 11 bases lay in between. Germline V gene data show CDR1 as LGHNA and CDR2 as YNFKEQ. CDR3 nucleotides: TGTGCCAGCAGCCTCGGGGGATTTAGCACAGATACGCAGTATTTT. This gives the protein CASSLGGFSTDTQYF.

The CDR3 here is CASSMGTSGHTGELFF. CDR3 nucleotides: TGTGCCAGCAGCATGGGGACTAGCGGGCACACCGGGGAGCTGTTTTTT. The chain has TRBV9 and TRBJ2-2, with 12 positions matching TRBD2. Germline V gives CDR1 SGDLS, CDR2 YYNGEE. This CDR3 comprises 16 residues. The junction had 4 bases not matched to a gene; V was cut back by 4 bases and J by 3 bases.

This clone showed up just a few times. V gene TRBV10-1 combines with J gene TRBJ2-7; D is perhaps TRBD2 (6 bases). The germline V gene encodes CDR1 WNHNN and CDR2 SYGVQD (reference sequence). The germline V and J ends were trimmed by 5 bases and 2 bases, with 16 bases remaining between them. This CDR3 has 15 amino acids. The CDR3 region is CASSPVSGGPYEQYF. The CDR3 DNA reads as TGCGCCAGCAGTCCGGTGTCCGGGGGTCCCTACGAGCAGTACTTC.

The rearrangement links TRBV7-2 to TRBJ2-2; 10 bases are a match to TRBD2. Trimming cost V 7 bases and J 5 bases; bases outside gene matches: 10. The CDR3 runs to 16 residues. Germline-derived CDR1 and CDR2 are SGHTA and FQGNSA. CDR3 region: CASTRGSGRGTGELFF. The DNA of the CDR3 is TGTGCCAGCACCCGCGGGAGCGGGAGGGGAACCGGGGAGCTGTTTTTT. Full variable domain (missing parts from reference TRBV7-2 and TRBJ2-2): GAGVSQSPSNKVTEKGKDVELRCDPISGHTALYWYRQSLGQGLEFLIYFQGNSAPDKSGLPSDRFSAERTGGSVSTLTIQRTQQEDSAVYLCASTRGSGRGTGELFFGEGSRLTVL.

This clone has only a few counts. The genes are TRBV10-3 and TRBJ2-3; TRBD2 matches 11 bases. Germline loops: CDR1 ENHRY, CDR2 SYGVKD. The CDR3 is made up of 16 amino acids. V dropped 6 bases and J dropped 0; count of bases not matched to a gene: 5. CDR3 residues: CAIRTSGISSTDTQYF. Here the CDR3 DNA reads TGTGCCATCAGGACTAGCGGGATCTCTAGCACAGATACGCAGTATTTT.

The chain is built from TRBV5-1 and TRBJ2-2; 10 bases fit TRBD2. J lost 7 bases, V lost 6 bases, and 15 bases had no gene match. Germline assignment: CDR1 SGHRS and CDR2 YFSETQ. The CDR3 covers 17 residues. As DNA, the CDR3 is TGCGCCAGCAACTTAAATATAGCGGGAGGAATTAACGGGGAGCTGTTTTTT. Translating gives CASNLNIAGGINGELFF. Drawing the rest from reference TRBV5-1 and TRBJ2-2, the complete variable domain is KAGVTQTPRYLIKTRGQQVTLSCSPISGHRSVSWYQQTPGQGLQFLFEYFSETQRNKGNFPGRFSGRQFSNSRSEMNVSTLELGDSALYLCASNLNIAGGINGELFFGEGSRLTVL.

This clone was seen once. The chain joins TRBV5-5 to TRBJ1-2, with TRBD1 identical over 8 bases. After removal of 4 bases from V and 4 bases from J, the junction contained 6 bases not matched to a gene. The CDR3 has 14 residues. Germline CDR1 reads SGHKS; CDR2 reads YYEKEE (reference sequence). The CDR3 sequence is CASSREDRVYGYTF. The CDR3 DNA reads TGTGCCAGCAGCCGGGAGGACAGGGTCTATGGCTACACCTTC.

V usage is TRBV6-5 and J usage is TRBJ2-3, with 13 bases identical to TRBD2. This CDR3 comprises 15 residues. Germline V lookup: CDR1 MNHEY, CDR2 SVGAGI. V was pared by 6 bases and J by 3 bases, with 3 bases of the junction left unmatched. CDR3 DNA sequence: TGTGCCAGCAGCTGGACTAGCGGGAGTACAGATACGCAGTATTTT. It codes for CASSWTSGSTDTQYF.

The chain employs TRBV13 and TRBJ2-1, with TRBD2 identical over 9 bases. The CDR3 loop spans 16 amino acids. V gave up 5 bases and J gave up 6 bases; unmatched junction bases: 11. Germline CDR1 is PRHDT and CDR2 is FYEKMQ (reference sequence). The CDR3 spells CASSPVAGAGVNEQFF. The CDR3 nucleotides are TGTGCCAGCAGCCCAGTAGCGGGAGCGGGGGTCAATGAGCAGTTCTTC.

This chain links TRBV30 with TRBJ2-7, with D possibly being TRBD1 (5 bases). Trimming removed 1 base from V and 2 bases from J, with 12 bases in between. This CDR3 contains 14 residues. Per germline, CDR1 GTSNPN and CDR2 SVGIG (reference sequence). The CDR3 spells CAWSEGAVAYEQYF. The CDR3 DNA reads as TGTGCCTGGAGTGAAGGGGCAGTGGCCTACGAGCAGTACTTC.

V usage is TRBV4-1 and J usage is TRBJ2-7, with 13 bases identical to TRBD2. V was pared by 0 bases and J by 7 bases, with 12 bases of the junction left unmatched. This CDR3 spans 18 amino acids. CDR1 and CDR2 (germline): MGHRA, YSYEKL. The CDR3 loop is CASSQEIIGLAGATEQYF. CDR3 bases: TGCGCCAGCAGCCAAGAAATCATCGGACTAGCGGGAGCCACTGAGCAGTACTTC.

V and J are TRBV7-3 and TRBJ1-2, with 9 bases matching TRBD1. Looked up from germline, CDR1 is SGHTA and CDR2 is FQGTGA. The CDR3 totals 15 residues. V shed 3 bases, J shed 7 bases, and the junction held 9 bases outside the gene matches. The CDR3 coding sequence is TGTGCCAGCAGCTTGACAGGGGGTCTTCTAAGTGGCTACACCTTC. Protein sequence: CASSLTGGLLSGYTF. The full variable domain, completed using reference TRBV7-3 and TRBJ1-2, is GAGVSQTPSNKVTEKGKYVELRCDPISGHTALYWYRQSLGQGPEFLIYFQGTGAADDSGLPNDRFFAVRPEGSVSTLKIQRTERGDSAVYLCASSLTGGLLSGYTFGSGTRLTVV.

Here the CDR3 reads CASSKASGGNTDTQYF. CDR3 DNA sequence: TGTGCCAGTAGTAAGGCTAGCGGGGGCAACACAGATACGCAGTATTTT. The chain has TRBV19 and TRBJ2-3, with 10 bases matching TRBD2. V was pared by 4 bases and J by 2 bases, with 6 bases of the junction left unmatched. The length of the CDR3 is 16 residues. Germline V gives CDR1 LNHDA, CDR2 SQIVND (reference sequence).

This clone was observed a handful of times. The gene calls are TRBV7-2 and TRBJ2-7, with 9 bases aligning to TRBD2. V lost 1 base to trimming and J lost 3 bases; unmatched junction nucleotides: 7. Germline values: CDR1 SGHTA, CDR2 FQGNSA. This CDR3 contains 16 residues. The CDR3 loop reads CASSLEGSGRIYEQYF. The CDR3 coding sequence is TGTGCCAGCAGCTTAGAAGGCAGCGGGAGGATCTACGAGCAGTACTTC.

The rearrangement links TRBV6-1 to TRBJ2-7; 7 positions agree with TRBD2. The germline gives CDR1 MNHNS, CDR2 SASEGT. The CDR3 is 19 amino acids. V gave up 3 bases and J gave up 0 bases; unmatched junction bases: 17. CDR3 DNA sequence: TGTGCCAGCAGTGACGGTGATACGTCGGGAGCGGGGAGCTCCTACGAGCAGTACTTC. Its protein product is CASSDGDTSGAGSSYEQYF.

The chain joins TRBV28 to TRBJ1-6, with 7 bases that match TRBD1. The CDR3 totals 16 residues. V lost 5 bases to trimming and J lost 7 bases; unmatched junction nucleotides: 11. Germline CDR1 reads MDHEN; CDR2 reads SYDVKM. CDR3 in DNA: TGTGCCAGCAGTCCTCGGGAGGGGGCGGGAAATTCACCCCTCCACTTT. Translated, it gives CASSPREGAGNSPLHF.

The chain is built from TRBV6-6 and TRBJ2-1; 7 positions agree with TRBD1. Germline assignment: CDR1 MNHNY and CDR2 SVGAGI (reference sequence). The CDR3 extends over 15 amino acids. J gave up 5 bases and V 5 bases, and 9 bases lay outside the gene matches. The CDR3 region is CASSPRDRTNNEQFF. The DNA of the CDR3 is TGTGCCAGCAGTCCCCGGGACAGAACAAACAATGAGCAGTTCTTC.

This clone has just one count. The chain employs TRBV7-6 and TRBJ1-5; 9 nucleotides match TRBD1. The germline V gene encodes CDR1 SGHVS and CDR2 FNYEAQ. Unmatched junction bases numbered 2, after V lost 5 bases and J lost 6 bases. The length of the CDR3 is 13 residues. The DNA of the CDR3 is TGTGCCAGCAGCACAGGGGGCAGTCAGCCCCAGCATTTT. Translating it yields CASSTGGSQPQHF.

V is TRBV18 and J is TRBJ2-7, with 8 bases that match TRBD1. The CDR3 consists of 14 residues. Germline V gives CDR1 KGHSH, CDR2 LQKENI. V was pared by 0 bases and J by 5 bases, with 3 bases of the junction left unmatched. The CDR3 region has the DNA TGTGCCAGCTCACCACCGGACAGGGTGGACGAGCAGTACTTC. This gives the protein CASSPPDRVDEQYF.

The rearrangement links TRBV19 to TRBJ2-2, with 11 bases that match TRBD1. Germline values: CDR1 LNHDA, CDR2 SQIVND (reference sequence). Losses at the gene ends were 2 bases for V and 6 bases for J; bases not matched to a gene: 8. This CDR3 is built from 17 residues. The CDR3 loop reads CASSIMGQGGFAGELFF. Written as DNA, the CDR3 is TGTGCCAGTAGTATAATGGGACAGGGGGGTTTTGCCGGGGAGCTGTTTTTT.

The chain uses TRBV9 and TRBJ1-2; D is ambiguous. The germline CDR1 and CDR2 sequences are SGDLS and YYNGEE. The CDR3 length is 14 residues. V was clipped by 0 bases and J by 5 bases, with 11 bases between them. The CDR3 coding sequence is TGTGCCAGCAGCGTAGGCCCCTCGGAGTATGGCTACACCTTC. Protein product: CASSVGPSEYGYTF.